Listed here are 15 T cell receptor beta chains from one sample, sequenced in a study of regulatory T cells in long-lasting Graves disease. Assembly of TCR beta libraries relied on iRepertoire HTBI primers together with Arm-PCR of CDR3 regions. TCRdb reprocessed the multiplex PCR reads with MiXCR, giving one entry per CDR3 protein. The sample consists of 400,000 to 450,000 distinct CDR3 sequences, roughly a quarter of them appearing once. Regarding time point: persistent/refractory GD, antithyroid drugs over 5 years with positive TRAb. Construction of the TCR library relied on RNA isolated from PBMCs. This specimen was peripheral blood mononuclear cells (PBMCs), taken when the disease was refractory, from a patient treated with antithyroid drugs. These receptors came from a female donor with Graves disease.

In this sample, this clonotype turned up many times. The chain uses TRBV7-9 and TRBJ2-1; no reliable D call. This CDR3 has 14 residues. Germline V CDR1 and CDR2: SEHNR, FQNEAQ (reference sequence). V dropped 4 bases and J dropped 6 bases, with 13 bases sitting between them. The CDR3 reads CASSYPGGSNEQFF. CDR3 sequence (DNA): TGTGCCAGCAGCTATCCGGGCGGATCCAATGAGCAGTTCTTC.

At least ten counts were recorded for this clonotype. V usage is TRBV6-5 and J usage is TRBJ2-5, with D maybe TRBD1 (5 bases). CDR3 length: 13 amino acids. V gave up 2 bases and J gave up 3 bases, with 7 bases separating them. Germline V gives CDR1 MNHEY, CDR2 SVGAGI. The CDR3 coding sequence is TGTGCCAGCAGTTACGGGGCAGAAGAGACCCAGTACTTC. This encodes CASSYGAEETQYF.

This clonotype came up many times. The V gene is TRBV10-3, the J gene TRBJ2-7, with 10 bases that match TRBD2. Germline V gene sequence: CDR1 ENHRY, CDR2 SYGVKD. The CDR3 sequence is 17 residues long. V was clipped by 4 bases and J by 0 bases; unmatched bases: 9. The CDR3 nucleotides read TGTGCCATCAGTGCGGCTAGCGGGAGCATGGGCTCCTACGAGCAGTACTTC. Protein sequence: CAISAASGSMGSYEQYF.

The chain links TRBV7-9 to TRBJ2-2; D is ambiguous. The CDR3 covers 13 residues. Trimming took 6 bases from V and 7 from J, leaving 12 bases between them. Looked up from germline, CDR1 is SEHNR and CDR2 is FQNEAQ (reference sequence). The CDR3 bases are TGTGCCAGCAGACACCAGGCGGACGGGGAGCTGTTTTTT. This encodes CASRHQADGELFF.

This clonotype showed up many times. The chain uses TRBV29-1 and TRBJ2-7, with unresolved D. Trimming removed 0 bases from V and 0 bases from J, with 6 bases in between. Germline V gene sequence: CDR1 SQVTM, CDR2 ANQGSEA. The length of the CDR3 is 13 residues. Here the CDR3 reads CSVEEADSYEQYF. The CDR3 coding sequence is TGCAGCGTTGAAGAGGCGGACTCCTACGAGCAGTACTTC.

The V and J genes are TRBV27 and TRBJ1-5, with D perhaps TRBD1 (6 bases). This CDR3 has 17 residues. Germline V gene data show CDR1 as MNHEY and CDR2 as SMNVEV (reference sequence). V dropped 5 bases and J dropped 3 bases, with 20 bases sitting between them. CDR3 DNA sequence: TGTGCCAGCAGTCCATCCGGACGGGGGGCGATCAATCAGCCCCAGCATTTT. As protein: CASSPSGRGAINQPQHF.

This chain connects TRBV9 to TRBJ2-3, with 9 bases lining up with TRBD2. With 2 bases clipped from V and 4 bases from J, the junction kept 17 bases outside the gene matches. CDR1 SGDLS and CDR2 YYNGEE come from the germline V gene. The CDR3 loop spans 19 amino acids. CDR3 coding DNA: TGTGCCAGCAGCGTCACAGAAGCGGGAGGTAGATCTGTCCCAGATACGCAGTATTTT. It specifies CASSVTEAGGRSVPDTQYF.

This clonotype was detected only a few times. This chain links TRBV7-3 with TRBJ2-1; D remains unclear. The V gene lost 1 base and the J gene lost 0 bases, with 13 bases spanning the gap. Per germline, CDR1 SGHTA and CDR2 FQGTGA. This CDR3 is built from 17 residues. The CDR3 is CASSLRVRTISYNEQFF. The CDR3 DNA follows: TGTGCCAGCAGCTTAAGAGTGCGGACCATCTCCTACAATGAGCAGTTCTTC.

This clonotype has a count of ten or more. The V and J genes are TRBV7-2 and TRBJ2-5, with 8 bases aligning to TRBD2. The CDR3 totals 15 residues. The germline CDR1 and CDR2 sequences are SGHTA and FQGNSA. The V gene end was trimmed by 4 bases and the J gene end by 4 bases; junction bases not matched to a gene: 8. This CDR3 is CASSSGPTSGETQYF. CDR3 coding DNA: TGTGCCAGCAGCTCGGGTCCAACTAGCGGAGAGACCCAGTACTTC.

The rearrangement uses TRBV29-1 and TRBJ2-5; D remains unclear. Germline V gene lookup returns CDR1 SQVTM and CDR2 ANQGSEA. V lost 8 bases and J lost 5, with 15 bases in between. The length of the CDR3 is 12 residues. CDR3 nucleotide sequence: TGCAGCACGCGACCAGGAGTGGAGACCCAGTACTTC. Protein sequence: CSTRPGVETQYF.

This clonotype was recorded a few times. The rearrangement joins TRBV7-9 to TRBJ2-7, with 7 bases that match TRBD1. Losses at the gene ends were 5 bases for V and 3 bases for J; bases not matched to a gene: 10. CDR1 is SEHNR and CDR2 is FQNEAQ in the germline V gene (reference sequence). The CDR3 contains 15 residues. The CDR3 DNA is TGTGCCAGCAGCCTACCAGGGACAGCGCACTACGAGCAGTACTTC. Translated, it gives CASSLPGTAHYEQYF.

This clonotype appeared a few times. This chain joins TRBV9 and TRBJ1-1, with D perhaps matching TRBD1 (6 bases). Trimming stripped 3 bases from V and 0 bases from J, with 18 bases between. The germline V gene encodes CDR1 SGDLS and CDR2 YYNGEE. The CDR3 covers 17 residues. The CDR3 coding sequence is TGTGCCAGCAGCGCGGACAGCCCATTGAGGGTGAACACTGAAGCTTTCTTT. Encoded protein: CASSADSPLRVNTEAFF.

This clonotype turned up a few times. The J gene is TRBJ2-5, the V gene TRBV29-1, with 7 bases lining up with TRBD1. J gave up 7 bases and V 6 bases, and 5 bases lay outside the gene matches. Germline CDR1 is SQVTM and CDR2 is ANQGSEA. The CDR3 covers 11 residues. CDR3 sequence: CSVTGDGTQYF. CDR3 DNA: TGCAGCGTAACAGGGGATGGGACCCAGTACTTC.

At least ten counts were recorded for this clonotype. J is TRBJ2-7 and V is TRBV2; D is perhaps TRBD2 (6 bases). Germline V gives CDR1 SNHLY, CDR2 FYNNEI. This CDR3 spans 14 amino acids. Trimming removed 5 bases at V and 0 bases at J, with 11 bases between. The CDR3 region is CASSPRGGSYEQYF. The CDR3 nucleotides read TGTGCCAGCAGTCCGAGGGGAGGCTCCTACGAGCAGTACTTC.

This clonotype was detected ten times or more. The chain recombines TRBV20-1 with TRBJ2-7; 7 bases fit TRBD2. The CDR3 has 14 amino acids. The V segment lost 5 bases and the J segment 7 bases; nucleotides outside the gene matches: 14. CDR1 DFQATT and CDR2 SNEGSKA come from the germline V gene (reference sequence). The CDR3 DNA is TGCAGTGCTTCGGGACTACGGGGAGCCCTTGAGCAGTACTTC. This sequence encodes CSASGLRGALEQYF.